This TCR beta chain was identified during a study of identical twins. In its sample, this clonotype was seen a few times. Via MiXCR, TCRdb re-called the 5' RACE reads, giving one row per CDR3 protein. Of around 960,000 distinct CDR3 sequences listed, roughly 12% are singletons. This sample was also put to use in a study of yellow fever vaccine responses in identical twins.

The sequence derives from a woman between 18 and 29 years old in good health. Specimen: PBMCs.

CDR3 DNA: TGCGCCAGCAGCTTGGACGGGGGGGCCTACGAGCAGTACGTC. Protein: CASSLDGGAYEQYV. The rearrangement uses TRBV5-1 and TRBJ2-7, with 8 bases that match TRBD2. CDR1 is SGHRS, CDR2 YFSETQ, per germline. This CDR3 has 14 residues. Trimming cost V 0 bases and J 2 bases; bases outside gene matches: 1.